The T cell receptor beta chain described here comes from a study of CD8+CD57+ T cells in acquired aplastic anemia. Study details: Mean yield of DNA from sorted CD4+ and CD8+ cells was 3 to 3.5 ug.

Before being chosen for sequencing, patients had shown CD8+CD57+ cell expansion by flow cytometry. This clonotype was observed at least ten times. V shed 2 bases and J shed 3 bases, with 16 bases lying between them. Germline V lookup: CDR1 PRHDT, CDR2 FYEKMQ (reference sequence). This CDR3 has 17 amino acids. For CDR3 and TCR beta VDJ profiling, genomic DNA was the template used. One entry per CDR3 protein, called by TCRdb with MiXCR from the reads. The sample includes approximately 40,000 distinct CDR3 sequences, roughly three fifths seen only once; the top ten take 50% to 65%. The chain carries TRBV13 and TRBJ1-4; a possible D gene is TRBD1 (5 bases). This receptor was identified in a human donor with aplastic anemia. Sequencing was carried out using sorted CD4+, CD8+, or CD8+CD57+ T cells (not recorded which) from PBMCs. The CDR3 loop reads CASSLNPGMGPNEKLFF. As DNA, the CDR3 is TGTGCCAGCAGCTTAAACCCAGGGATGGGTCCTAATGAAAAACTGTTTTTT.